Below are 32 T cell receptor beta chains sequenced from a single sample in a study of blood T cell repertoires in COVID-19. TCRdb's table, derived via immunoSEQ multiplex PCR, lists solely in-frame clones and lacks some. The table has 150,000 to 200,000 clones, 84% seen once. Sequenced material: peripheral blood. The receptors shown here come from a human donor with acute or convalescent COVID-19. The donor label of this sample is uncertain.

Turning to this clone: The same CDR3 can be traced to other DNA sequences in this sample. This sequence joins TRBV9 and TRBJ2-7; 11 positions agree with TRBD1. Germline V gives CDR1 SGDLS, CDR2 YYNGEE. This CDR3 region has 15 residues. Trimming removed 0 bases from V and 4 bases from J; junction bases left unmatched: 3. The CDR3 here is CASSVGGTGGYEQYF. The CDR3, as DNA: TGTGCCAGCAGCGTAGGTGGGACAGGGGGATACGAGCAGTACTTC.

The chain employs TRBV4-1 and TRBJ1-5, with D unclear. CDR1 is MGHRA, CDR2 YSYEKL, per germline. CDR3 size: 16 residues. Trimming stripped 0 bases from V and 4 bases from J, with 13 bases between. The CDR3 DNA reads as TGCGCCAGCAGCCAAGAGCAGGCAGTAAGAAATCAGCCCCAGCATTTT. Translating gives CASSQEQAVRNQPQHF.

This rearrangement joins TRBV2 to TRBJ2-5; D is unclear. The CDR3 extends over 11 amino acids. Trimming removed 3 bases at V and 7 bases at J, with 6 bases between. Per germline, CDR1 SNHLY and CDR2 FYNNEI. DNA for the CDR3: TGTGCCAGCAGTGAGACACGGACCCAGTACTTC. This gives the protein CASSETRTQYF.

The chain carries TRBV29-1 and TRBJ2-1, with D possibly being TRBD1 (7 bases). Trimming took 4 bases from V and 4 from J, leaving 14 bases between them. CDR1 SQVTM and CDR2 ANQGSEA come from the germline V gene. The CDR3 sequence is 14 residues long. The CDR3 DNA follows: TGCAGCGTTGCTGGACAGGAGGGGTACAATGAGCAGTTCTTC. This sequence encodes CSVAGQEGYNEQFF.

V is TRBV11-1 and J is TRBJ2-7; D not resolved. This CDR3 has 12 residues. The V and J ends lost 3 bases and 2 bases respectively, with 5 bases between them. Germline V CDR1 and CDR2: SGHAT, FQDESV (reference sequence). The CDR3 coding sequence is TGTGCCAGCAGCTTTAGCCCCTACGAGCAGTACTTC. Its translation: CASSFSPYEQYF.

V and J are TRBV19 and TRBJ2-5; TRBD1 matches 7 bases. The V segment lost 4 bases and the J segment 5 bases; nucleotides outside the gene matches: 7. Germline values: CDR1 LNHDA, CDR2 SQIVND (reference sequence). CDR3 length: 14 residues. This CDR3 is CASSKRGLWETQYF. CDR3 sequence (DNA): TGTGCCAGTAGTAAAAGGGGGCTCTGGGAGACCCAGTACTTC.

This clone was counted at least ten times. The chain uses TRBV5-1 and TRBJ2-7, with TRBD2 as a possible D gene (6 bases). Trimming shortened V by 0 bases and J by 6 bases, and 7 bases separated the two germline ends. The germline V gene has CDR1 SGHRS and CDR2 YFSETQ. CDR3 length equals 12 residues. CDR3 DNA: TGCGCCAGCAGCTTGGAGGAGGGCGAGCAGTACTTC. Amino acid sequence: CASSLEEGEQYF.

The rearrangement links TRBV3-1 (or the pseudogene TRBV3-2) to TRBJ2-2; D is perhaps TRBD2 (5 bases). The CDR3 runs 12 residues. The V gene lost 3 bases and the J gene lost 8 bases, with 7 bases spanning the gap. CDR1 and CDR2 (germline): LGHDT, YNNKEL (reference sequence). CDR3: CASSHGKGELFF. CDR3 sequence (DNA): TGTGCCAGCAGCCACGGGAAGGGGGAGCTGTTTTTT.

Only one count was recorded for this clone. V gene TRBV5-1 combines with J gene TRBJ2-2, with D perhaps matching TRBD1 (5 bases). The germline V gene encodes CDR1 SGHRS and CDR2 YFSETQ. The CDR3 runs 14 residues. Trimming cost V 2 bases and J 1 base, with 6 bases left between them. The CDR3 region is CASSFTGNTGELFF. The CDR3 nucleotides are TGCGCCAGCAGCTTCACAGGGAACACCGGGGAGCTGTTTTTT.

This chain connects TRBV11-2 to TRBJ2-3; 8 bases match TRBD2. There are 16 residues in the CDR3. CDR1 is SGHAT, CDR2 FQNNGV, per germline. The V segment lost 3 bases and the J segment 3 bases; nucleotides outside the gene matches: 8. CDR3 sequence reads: CASSLLAGKGTDTQYF. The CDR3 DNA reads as TGTGCCAGCAGCTTGTTAGCGGGAAAGGGGACAGATACGCAGTATTTT.

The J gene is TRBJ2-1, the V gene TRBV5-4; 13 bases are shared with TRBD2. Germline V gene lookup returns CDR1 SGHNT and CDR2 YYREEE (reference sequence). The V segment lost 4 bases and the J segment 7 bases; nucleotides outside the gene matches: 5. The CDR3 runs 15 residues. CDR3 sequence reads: CASSPPGLAGNEQFF. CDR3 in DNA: TGTGCCAGCAGCCCACCGGGACTAGCGGGAAATGAGCAGTTCTTC.

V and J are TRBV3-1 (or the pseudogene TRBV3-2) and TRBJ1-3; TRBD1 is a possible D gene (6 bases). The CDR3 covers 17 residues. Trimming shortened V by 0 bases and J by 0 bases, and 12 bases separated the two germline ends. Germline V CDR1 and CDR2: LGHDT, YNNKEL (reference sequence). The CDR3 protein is CASSQDRTAFSGNTIYF. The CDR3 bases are TGTGCCAGCAGCCAAGATCGGACAGCCTTCTCTGGAAACACCATATATTTT.

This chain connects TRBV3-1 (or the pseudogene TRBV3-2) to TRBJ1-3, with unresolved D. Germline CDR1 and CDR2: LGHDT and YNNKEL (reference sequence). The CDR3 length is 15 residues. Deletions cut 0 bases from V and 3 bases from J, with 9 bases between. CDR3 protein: CASSQDRSRGNTIYF. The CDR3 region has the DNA TGTGCCAGCAGCCAAGATCGGTCCCGTGGAAACACCATATATTTT.

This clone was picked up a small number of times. CDR3 DNA sequence: TGTGCCAGCTCACCCGGACAGGGAGCGCGGTTTACTGAAGCTTTCTTT. Translated, it gives CASSPGQGARFTEAFF. The rearrangement uses TRBV18 and TRBJ1-1, with 8 bases aligning to TRBD1. Unmatched junction bases numbered 11, after V lost 3 bases and J lost 5 bases. The germline gives CDR1 KGHSH, CDR2 LQKENI. There are 16 residues in the CDR3.

The CDR3 here is CASSPGTGGTGELFF. Written as DNA, the CDR3 is TGTGCCAGCAGCCCCGGGACAGGGGGCACCGGGGAGCTGTTTTTT. The V gene is TRBV7-7, the J gene TRBJ2-2, with TRBD1 matching over 11 bases. V dropped 5 bases and J dropped 4; count of bases not matched to a gene: 3. This CDR3 contains 15 residues. Germline V gene lookup returns CDR1 SSHAT and CDR2 FNYEAQ (reference sequence).

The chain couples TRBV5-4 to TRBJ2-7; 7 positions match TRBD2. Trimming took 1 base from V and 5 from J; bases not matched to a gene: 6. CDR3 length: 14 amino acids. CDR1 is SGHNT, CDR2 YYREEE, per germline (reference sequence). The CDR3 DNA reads TGTGCCAGCAGCTTGAGGCTAGCGGTGGACGAGCAGTACTTC. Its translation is CASSLRLAVDEQYF.

CDR3 DNA sequence: TGTGCCAGCAGTCCCCGGACAGGGATGAACACTGAAGCTTTCTTT. Translation: CASSPRTGMNTEAFF. This sequence joins TRBV6-5 and TRBJ1-1, with 8 bases matching TRBD1. The CDR3 is 15 residues long. Unmatched junction bases numbered 5, after V lost 5 bases and J lost 0 bases. Germline V gene data show CDR1 as MNHEY and CDR2 as SVGAGI.

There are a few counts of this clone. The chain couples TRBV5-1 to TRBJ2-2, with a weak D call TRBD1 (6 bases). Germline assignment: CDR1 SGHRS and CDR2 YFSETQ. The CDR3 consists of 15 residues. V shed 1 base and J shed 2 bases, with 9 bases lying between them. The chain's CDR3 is CASSLRDTNTGELFF. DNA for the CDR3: TGCGCCAGCAGCTTGAGGGACACCAACACCGGGGAGCTGTTTTTT.

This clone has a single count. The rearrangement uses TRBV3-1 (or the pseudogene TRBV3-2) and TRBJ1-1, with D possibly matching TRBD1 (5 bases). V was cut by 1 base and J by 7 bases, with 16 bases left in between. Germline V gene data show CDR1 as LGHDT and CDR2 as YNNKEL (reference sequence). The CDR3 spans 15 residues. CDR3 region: CASSQGSGWGGEAFF. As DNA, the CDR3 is TGTGCCAGCAGCCAAGGTTCAGGGTGGGGAGGTGAAGCTTTCTTT.

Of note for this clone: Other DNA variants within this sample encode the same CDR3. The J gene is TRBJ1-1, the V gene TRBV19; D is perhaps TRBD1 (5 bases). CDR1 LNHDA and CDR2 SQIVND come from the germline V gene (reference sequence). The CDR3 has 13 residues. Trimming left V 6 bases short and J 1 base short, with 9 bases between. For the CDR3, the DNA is TGTGCCAGTAGCCTCCAGGGGAACACTGAAGCTTTCTTT. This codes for CASSLQGNTEAFF.

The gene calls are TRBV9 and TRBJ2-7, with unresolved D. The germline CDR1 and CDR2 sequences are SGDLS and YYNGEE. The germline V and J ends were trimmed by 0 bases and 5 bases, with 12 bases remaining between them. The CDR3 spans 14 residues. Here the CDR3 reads CASSVDASEDEQYF. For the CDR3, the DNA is TGTGCCAGCAGCGTAGACGCTTCCGAGGACGAGCAGTACTTC. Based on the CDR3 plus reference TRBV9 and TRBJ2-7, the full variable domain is DSGVTQTPKHLITATGQRVTLRCSPRSGDLSVYWYQQSLDQGLQFLIQYYNGEERAKGNILERFSAQQFPDLHSELNLSSLELGDSALYFCASSVDASEDEQYFGPGTRLTVT.

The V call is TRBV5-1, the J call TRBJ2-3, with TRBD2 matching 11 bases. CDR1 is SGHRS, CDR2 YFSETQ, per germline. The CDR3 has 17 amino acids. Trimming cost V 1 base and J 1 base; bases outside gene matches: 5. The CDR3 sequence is CASSLRLAGFGTDTQYF. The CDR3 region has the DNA TGCGCCAGCAGCTTGAGACTAGCGGGATTCGGCACAGATACGCAGTATTTT. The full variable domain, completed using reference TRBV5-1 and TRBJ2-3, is KAGVTQTPRYLIKTRGQQVTLSCSPISGHRSVSWYQQTPGQGLQFLFEYFSETQRNKGNFPGRFSGRQFSNSRSEMNVSTLELGDSALYLCASSLRLAGFGTDTQYFGPGTRLTVL.

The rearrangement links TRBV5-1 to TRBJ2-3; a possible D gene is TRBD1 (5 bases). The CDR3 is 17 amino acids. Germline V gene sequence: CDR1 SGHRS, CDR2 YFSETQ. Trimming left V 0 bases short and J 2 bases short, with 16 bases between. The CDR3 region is CASSLGWQGTSTDTQYF. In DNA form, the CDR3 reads TGCGCCAGCAGCTTGGGCTGGCAGGGAACTTCCACAGATACGCAGTATTTT.

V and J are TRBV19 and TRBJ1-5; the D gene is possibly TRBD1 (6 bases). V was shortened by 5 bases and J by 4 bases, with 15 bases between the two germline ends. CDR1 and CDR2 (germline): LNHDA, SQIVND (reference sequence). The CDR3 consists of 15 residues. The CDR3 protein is CASSLQGVSNQPQHF. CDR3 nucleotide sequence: TGTGCCAGTAGTTTACAGGGTGTCAGTAATCAGCCCCAGCATTTT. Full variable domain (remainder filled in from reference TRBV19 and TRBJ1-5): DGGITQSPKYLFRKEGQNVTLSCEQNLNHDAMYWYRQDPGQGLRLIYYSQIVNDFQKGDIAEGYSVSREKKESFPLTVTSAQKNPTAFYLCASSLQGVSNQPQHFGDGTRLSIL.

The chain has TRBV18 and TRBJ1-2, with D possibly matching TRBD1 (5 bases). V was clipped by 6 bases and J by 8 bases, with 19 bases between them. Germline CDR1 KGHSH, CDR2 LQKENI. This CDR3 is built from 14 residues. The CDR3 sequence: CASSYQWGGEGYTF. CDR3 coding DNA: TGTGCCAGCTCCTACCAATGGGGAGGGGAAGGCTACACCTTC.

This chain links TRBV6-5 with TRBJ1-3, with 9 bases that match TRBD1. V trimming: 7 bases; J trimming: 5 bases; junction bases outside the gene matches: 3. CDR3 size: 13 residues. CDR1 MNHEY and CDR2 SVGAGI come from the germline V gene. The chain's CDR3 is CASKGQGRNTIYF. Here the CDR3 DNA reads TGTGCCAGCAAAGGACAGGGGAGAAACACCATATATTTT.

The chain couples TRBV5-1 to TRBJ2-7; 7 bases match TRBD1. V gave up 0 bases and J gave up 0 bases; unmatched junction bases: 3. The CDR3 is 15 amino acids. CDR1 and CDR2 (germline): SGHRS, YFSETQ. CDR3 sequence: CASSLGQGSSYEQYF. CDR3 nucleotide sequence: TGCGCCAGCAGCTTGGGACAGGGAAGCTCCTACGAGCAGTACTTC.

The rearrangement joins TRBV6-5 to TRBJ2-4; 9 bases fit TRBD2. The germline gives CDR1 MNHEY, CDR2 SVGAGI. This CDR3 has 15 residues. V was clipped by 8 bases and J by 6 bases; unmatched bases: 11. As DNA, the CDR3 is TGTGCCAGCTCCGCCGCTGGCGGGAGGGTAAACATTCAGTACTTC. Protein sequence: CASSAAGGRVNIQYF.

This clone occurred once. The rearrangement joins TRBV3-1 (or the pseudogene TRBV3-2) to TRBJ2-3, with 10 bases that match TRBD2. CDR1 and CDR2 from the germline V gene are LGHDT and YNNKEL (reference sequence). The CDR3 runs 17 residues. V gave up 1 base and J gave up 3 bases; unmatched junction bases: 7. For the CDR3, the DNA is TGTGCCAGCAGCCAAGGTCAGCGGGGGGGCAAGACAGATACGCAGTATTTT. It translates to CASSQGQRGGKTDTQYF.

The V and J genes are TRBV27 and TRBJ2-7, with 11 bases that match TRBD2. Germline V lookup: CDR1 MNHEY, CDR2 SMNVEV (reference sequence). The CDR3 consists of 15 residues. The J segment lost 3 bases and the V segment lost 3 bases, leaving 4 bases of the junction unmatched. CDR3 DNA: TGTGCCAGCAGTTTCGGGCTAGCGGGGGGCTACGAGCAGTACTTC. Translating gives CASSFGLAGGYEQYF.

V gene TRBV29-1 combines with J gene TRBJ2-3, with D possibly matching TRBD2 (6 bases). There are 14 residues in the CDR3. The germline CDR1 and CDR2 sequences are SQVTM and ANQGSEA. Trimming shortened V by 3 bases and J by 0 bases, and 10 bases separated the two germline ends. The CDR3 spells CSVERGTSTDTQYF. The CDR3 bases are TGCAGCGTTGAGCGGGGAACTAGCACAGATACGCAGTATTTT.

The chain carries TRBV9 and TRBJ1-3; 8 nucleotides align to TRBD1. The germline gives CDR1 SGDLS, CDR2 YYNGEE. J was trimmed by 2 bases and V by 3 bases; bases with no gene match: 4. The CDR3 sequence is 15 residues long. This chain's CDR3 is CASSGEDRAGNTIYF. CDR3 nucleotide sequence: TGTGCCAGCAGCGGGGAGGACAGGGCTGGAAACACCATATATTTT.